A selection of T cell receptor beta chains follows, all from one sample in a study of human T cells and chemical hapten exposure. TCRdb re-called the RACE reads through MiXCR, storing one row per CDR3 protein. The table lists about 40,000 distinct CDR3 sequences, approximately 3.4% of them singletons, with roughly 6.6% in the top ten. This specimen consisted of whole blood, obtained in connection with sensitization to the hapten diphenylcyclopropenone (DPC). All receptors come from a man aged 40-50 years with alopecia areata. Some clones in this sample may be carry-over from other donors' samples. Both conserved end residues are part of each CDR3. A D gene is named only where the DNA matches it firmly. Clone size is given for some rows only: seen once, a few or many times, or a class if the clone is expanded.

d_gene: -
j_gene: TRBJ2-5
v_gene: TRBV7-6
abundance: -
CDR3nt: TGTGCCAGCAGCTTGACGGGAGTTGAGACCCAGTACTTC
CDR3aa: CASSLTGVETQYF

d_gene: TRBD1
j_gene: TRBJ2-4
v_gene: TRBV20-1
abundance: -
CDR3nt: TGCAGTGCTAGAGTCCAACCGGGACAGCTGACACCTAAGGTTCAGTACTTC
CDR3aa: CSARVQPGQLTPKVQYF

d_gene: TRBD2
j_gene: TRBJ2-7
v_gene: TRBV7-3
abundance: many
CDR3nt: TGTGCCAGCAGCTCGACGGGAGGTCAAGCCGAGCAGTACTTC
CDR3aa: CASSSTGGQAEQYF

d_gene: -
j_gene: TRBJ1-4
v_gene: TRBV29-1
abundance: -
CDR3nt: TGCAGCGTGGCCCTGGGGGGTAATGAAAAACTGTTTTTT
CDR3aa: CSVALGGNEKLFF

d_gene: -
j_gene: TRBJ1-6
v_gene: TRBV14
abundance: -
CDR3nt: TGTGCCAGCAGCCAAGACAGGAGTAACAATTCACCCCTCCACTTT
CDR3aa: CASSQDRSNNSPLHF

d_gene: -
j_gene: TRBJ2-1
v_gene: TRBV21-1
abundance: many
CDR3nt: TGTGCCAGCAGCGAAGGGGGGCAGGGAGTTGCGCGACGTAATGAGCAGTTCTTC
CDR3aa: CASSEGGQGVARRNEQFF

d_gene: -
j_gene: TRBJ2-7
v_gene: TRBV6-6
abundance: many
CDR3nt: TGTGCCAGCAGTTACTCGAGAGTCTACGAGCAGTACTTC
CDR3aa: CASSYSRVYEQYF

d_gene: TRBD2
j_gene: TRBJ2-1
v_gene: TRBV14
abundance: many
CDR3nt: TGTGCCAGCAGAGCAGGACTAGACGCCTACAATGAGCAGTTCTTC
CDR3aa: CASRAGLDAYNEQFF

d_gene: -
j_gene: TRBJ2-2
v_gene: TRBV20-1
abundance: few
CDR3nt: TGCAGTGCTAGAGGCGGAGGGAGCACCGGGGAGCTGTTTTTT
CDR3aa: CSARGGGSTGELFF

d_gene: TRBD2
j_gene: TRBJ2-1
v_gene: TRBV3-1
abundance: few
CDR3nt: TGTGCCTGCAGCCAAGTGGCGGGAGGGCGCAATGAGCAGTTCTTC
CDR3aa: CACSQVAGGRNEQFF

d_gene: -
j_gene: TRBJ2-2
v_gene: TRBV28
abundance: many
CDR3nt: TGTGCCAGCGGACTACAGGGCCGTCCCACCGGGGAGCTGTTTTTT
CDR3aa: CASGLQGRPTGELFF

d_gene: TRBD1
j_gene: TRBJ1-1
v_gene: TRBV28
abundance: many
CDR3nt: TGTGCCAGCAGGGAGACGGGGACAGGGCTTAACACTGAAGCTTTCTTT
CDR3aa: CASRETGTGLNTEAFF

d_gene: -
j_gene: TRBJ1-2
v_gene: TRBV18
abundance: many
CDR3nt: TGTGCCAGCTCACCGAGCAGGGGAAGCTATGGCTACACCTTC
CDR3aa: CASSPSRGSYGYTF

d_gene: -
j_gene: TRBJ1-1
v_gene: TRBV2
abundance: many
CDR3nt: TGTGCCAGCTATCGCTCGGGGGCCCGCACTGAAGCTTTCTTT
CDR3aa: CASYRSGARTEAFF

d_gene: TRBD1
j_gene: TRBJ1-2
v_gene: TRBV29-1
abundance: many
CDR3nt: TGCAGCGTTGAAGGACAGGGGACTAGTGGCTACACCTTC
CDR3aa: CSVEGQGTSGYTF

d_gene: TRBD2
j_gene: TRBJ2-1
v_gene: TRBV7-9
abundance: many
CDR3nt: TGTGCCAGCGATCCTAGCGGGAGGGCCCTGCATGAGCAGTTCTTC
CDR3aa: CASDPSGRALHEQFF

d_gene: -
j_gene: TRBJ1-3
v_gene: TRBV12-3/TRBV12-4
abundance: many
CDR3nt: TGTGCCAGCAGTTACACAGGGTTTCGAGGAAACACCATATATTTT
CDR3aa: CASSYTGFRGNTIYF

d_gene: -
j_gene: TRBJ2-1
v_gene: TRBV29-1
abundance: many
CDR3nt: TGCAGCTGGGGCGGGGTTGAGCAGTTCTTC
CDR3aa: CSWGGVEQFF

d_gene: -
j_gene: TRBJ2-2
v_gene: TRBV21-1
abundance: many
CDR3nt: TGTGCCAGCAGCAAAGATAAGCGGGAGTCTAGCACCGGGGAGCTGTTTTTT
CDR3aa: CASSKDKRESSTGELFF

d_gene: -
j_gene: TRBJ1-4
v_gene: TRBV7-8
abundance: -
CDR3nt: TGTGCCAGCAGCTTAGGGGGGCGTTATGAAAAACTGTTTTTT
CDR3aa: CASSLGGRYEKLFF

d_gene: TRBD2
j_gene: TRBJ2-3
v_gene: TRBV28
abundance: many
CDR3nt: TGTGCCAGCAGTTTTTCCAGCGGGAAGGGTACGCAGTATTTT
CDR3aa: CASSFSSGKGTQYF

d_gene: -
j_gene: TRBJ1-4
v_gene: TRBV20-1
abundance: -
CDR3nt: TGCAGTGCTAGATACGGGACGGATGAAAAACTGTTTTTT
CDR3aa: CSARYGTDEKLFF

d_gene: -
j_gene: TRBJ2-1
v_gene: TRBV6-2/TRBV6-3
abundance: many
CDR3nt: TGTGCCAGCAGTCACGGCGTTCGCGCGGGACGGGGGTCAAATGAGCAGTTCTTC
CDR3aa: CASSHGVRAGRGSNEQFF

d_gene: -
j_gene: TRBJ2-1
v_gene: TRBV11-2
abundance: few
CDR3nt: TGTGCCAGCAGCTCTCACTACTACAATGAGCAGTTCTTC
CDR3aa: CASSSHYYNEQFF

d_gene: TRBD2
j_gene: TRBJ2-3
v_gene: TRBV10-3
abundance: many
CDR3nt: TGTGCCATCAGTGAGAACGAGCGGGGTTTGGGAGATACGCAGTATTTT
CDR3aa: CAISENERGLGDTQYF

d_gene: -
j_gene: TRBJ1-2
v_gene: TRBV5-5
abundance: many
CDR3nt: TGTGCCAGCAGCTTGGGACAGTCCGTCCATGGCTACACCTTC
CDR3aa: CASSLGQSVHGYTF

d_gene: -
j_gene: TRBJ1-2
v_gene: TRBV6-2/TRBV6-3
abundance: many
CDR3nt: TGTGCCAGCTTATCCAGGGACAACTATGGCTACACCTTC
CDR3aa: CASLSRDNYGYTF

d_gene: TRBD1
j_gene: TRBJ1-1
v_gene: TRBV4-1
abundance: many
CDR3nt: TGCGCCAGCAGCCAAGAGTCAGGGGGGCCTGAAGCTTTCTTT
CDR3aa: CASSQESGGPEAFF

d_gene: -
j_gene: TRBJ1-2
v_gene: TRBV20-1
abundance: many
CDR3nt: TGCAGTGCTAAACTGACACCATGGGATTATGGCTACACCTTC
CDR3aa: CSAKLTPWDYGYTF

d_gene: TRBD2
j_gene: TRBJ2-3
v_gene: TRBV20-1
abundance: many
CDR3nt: TGCAGTGCTAGAGGTGCGGGAGCGGGAGGCCTCCTGAGGGATACGCAGTATTTT
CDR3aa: CSARGAGAGGLLRDTQYF

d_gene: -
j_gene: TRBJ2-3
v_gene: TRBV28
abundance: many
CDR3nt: TGTGCCAGCAGTTGGTTGACAGATACGCAGTATTTT
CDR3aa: CASSWLTDTQYF

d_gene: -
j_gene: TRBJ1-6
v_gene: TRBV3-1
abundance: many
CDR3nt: TGTGCCAGCAACGACGGTCCCAATTCACCCCTCCACTTT
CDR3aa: CASNDGPNSPLHF

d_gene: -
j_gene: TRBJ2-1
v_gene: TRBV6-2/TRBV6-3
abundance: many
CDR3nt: TGTGCCAGCAGTTACCGCCCGAGCTCCTACAATGAGCAGTTCTTC
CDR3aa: CASSYRPSSYNEQFF

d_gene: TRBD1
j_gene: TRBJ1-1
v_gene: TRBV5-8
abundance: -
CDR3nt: TGTGCCAGCAGTATGGACAGGCGTTTAGGAGCTTTCTTT
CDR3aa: CASSMDRRLGAFF

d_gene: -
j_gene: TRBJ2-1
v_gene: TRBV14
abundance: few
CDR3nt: TGTGCCAGCAGCCTAACTGTACAGGGACCCACCTACAATGAGCAGTTCTTC
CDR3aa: CASSLTVQGPTYNEQFF

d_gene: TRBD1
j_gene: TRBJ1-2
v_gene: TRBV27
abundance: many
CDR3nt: TGTGCCAGCAGTCCCCGGACAGGGGTCAACTATGGCTACACCTTC
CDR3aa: CASSPRTGVNYGYTF

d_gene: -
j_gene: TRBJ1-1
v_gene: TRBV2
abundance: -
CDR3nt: TGTGCCAGCAGTGTAAGCGGCAAGGGGAACACTGAACCTTTCTTT
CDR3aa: CASSVSGKGNTEPFF

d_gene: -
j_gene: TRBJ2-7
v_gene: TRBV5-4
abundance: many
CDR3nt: TGTGCCAGCAGCTCGACTGGGAGCTCCTACGAGCAGTACTTC
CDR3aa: CASSSTGSSYEQYF

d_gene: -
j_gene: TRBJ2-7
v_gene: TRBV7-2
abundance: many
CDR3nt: TGTGCCAGCAGCTTAGTGGGCCGAGCCGAGCAGTACTTC
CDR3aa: CASSLVGRAEQYF

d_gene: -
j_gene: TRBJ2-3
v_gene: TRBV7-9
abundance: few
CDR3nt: TGTGCCAGCAGCCCACAAACAGATACGCAGTATTTT
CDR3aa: CASSPQTDTQYF

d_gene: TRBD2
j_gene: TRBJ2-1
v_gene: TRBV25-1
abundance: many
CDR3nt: TGTGCCAGCAGTGAATATCTAGGCGCTAGCGGGAGGGAAGACAATGAGCAGTTCTTC
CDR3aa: CASSEYLGASGREDNEQFF

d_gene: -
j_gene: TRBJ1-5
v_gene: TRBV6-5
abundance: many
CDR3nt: TGTGCCAGTGGAATGAGTAGCAATCAGCCCCAGCATTTT
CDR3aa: CASGMSSNQPQHF

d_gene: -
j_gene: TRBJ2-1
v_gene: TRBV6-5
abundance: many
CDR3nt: TGTGCCAGCAGTTACTCCACCACAGGGTTCAATGAGCAGTTCTTC
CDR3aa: CASSYSTTGFNEQFF

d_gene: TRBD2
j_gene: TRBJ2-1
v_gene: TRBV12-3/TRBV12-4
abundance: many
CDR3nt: TGTGCCAGCAGCCCCCACCCGGGACTAGCGAGACGTGGGCAGTTCTTC
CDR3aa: CASSPHPGLARRGQFF

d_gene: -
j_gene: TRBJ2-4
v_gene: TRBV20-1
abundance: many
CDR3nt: TGCAGTGCCCCGGGGCAGGGGAACAAAAACATTCAGTACTTC
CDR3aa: CSAPGQGNKNIQYF